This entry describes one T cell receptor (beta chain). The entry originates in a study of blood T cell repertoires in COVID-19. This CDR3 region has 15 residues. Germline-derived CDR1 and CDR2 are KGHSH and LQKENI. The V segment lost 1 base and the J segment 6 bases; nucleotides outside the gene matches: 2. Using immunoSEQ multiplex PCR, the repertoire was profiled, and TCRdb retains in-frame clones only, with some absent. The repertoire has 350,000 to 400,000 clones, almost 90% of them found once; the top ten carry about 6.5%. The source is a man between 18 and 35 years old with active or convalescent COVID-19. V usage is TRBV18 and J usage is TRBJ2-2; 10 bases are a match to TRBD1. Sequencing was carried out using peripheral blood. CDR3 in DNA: TGTGCCAGCTCACCACGACAGGGGGCAGCCGGGGAGCTGTTTTTT. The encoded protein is CASSPRQGAAGELFF.